This TCR beta chain was identified during a study of blood T cell repertoires in COVID-19. Cohort placement rested on clinical history that participants reported themselves. Sequencing was performed with immunoSEQ multiplex PCR; in TCRdb, only in-frame clones are kept and a portion is missing. Of 250,000 to 300,000 clones in the sample, approximately 85% are singletons; the top ten hold less than 2.5%. Germline trimming cut 2 bases from V and 2 bases from J; bases unmatched to any gene: 4. Germline V gene sequence: CDR1 SGDLS, CDR2 YYNGEE. There are 15 residues in the CDR3. Sequencing was done on a sample of PBMCs or T cells enriched from blood (not recorded which). The clonotype originates from a woman aged 45 to 65 who had recovered from COVID-19. V usage is TRBV9 and J usage is TRBJ2-3, with 8 bases aligning to TRBD2. For the CDR3, the DNA is TGTGCCAGCAGCGTTAGCGGGACCCCCACAGATACGCAGTATTTT. Its protein product is CASSVSGTPTDTQYF. Based on the CDR3 plus reference TRBV9 and TRBJ2-3, the full variable domain is DSGVTQTPKHLITATGQRVTLRCSPRSGDLSVYWYQQSLDQGLQFLIQYYNGEERAKGNILERFSAQQFPDLHSELNLSSLELGDSALYFCASSVSGTPTDTQYFGPGTRLTVL.